These 4 T cell receptor beta chains share one sample of origin, sequenced in a study of regulatory T cells in long-lasting Graves disease. The time point was: newly diagnosed GD, antithyroid drugs for less than 3 months. Following extraction of RNA from PBMCs, that RNA was used to make the TCR library. Sequencing libraries for TCR beta were prepared with iRepertoire HTBI primers and Arm-PCR of CDR3 regions. TCRdb analysed the multiplex PCR reads with MiXCR anew, one entry per CDR3 protein. The sample consists of roughly 420,000 distinct CDR3 sequences, less than 15% of them appearing once. This sample also appeared in a second study, on T cells in Graves' hyperthyroidism and ophthalmopathy.

Source: peripheral blood mononuclear cells (PBMCs), taken at new diagnosis, from a patient treated with antithyroid drugs. These receptors were taken from a woman in her forties or fifties with Graves disease.

This clonotype was detected only a few times. This chain links TRBV6-2 or TRBV6-3 with TRBJ1-5; the match to TRBD1 covers 7 bases. Germline loops: CDR1 MNHEY, CDR2 SVGEGT. This CDR3 spans 12 amino acids. The V and J ends lost 7 bases and 4 bases, in that order; junction bases with no gene match: 1. Written as DNA, the CDR3 is TGTGCCAGCACGGGACAGAATCAGCCCCAGCATTTT. Encoded protein: CASTGQNQPQHF.

In its sample, this clonotype was seen many times. The chain links TRBV29-1 to TRBJ2-3; 9 bases fit TRBD2. This CDR3 has 15 amino acids. The ends lost 3 bases at V and 2 bases at J; junction bases unmatched: 6. The germline CDR1 and CDR2 sequences are SQVTM and ANQGSEA. CDR3 DNA sequence: TGCAGCGTTGACTCCCTAGCGGGATTCACAGATACGCAGTATTTT. Translating it yields CSVDSLAGFTDTQYF.

This clonotype has only a few counts. Just one base apart from a much larger clone, this may be a read error. DNA of the CDR3: TGTGCCAGCAGCGCACCGAGCGGGGTCGAAAAACTGTTTTTT. Translating it yields CASSAPSGVEKLFF. The rearrangement joins TRBV11-2 to TRBJ1-4, with D hard to call. V gave up 5 bases and J gave up 8 bases, with 15 bases separating them. CDR1 is SGHAT and CDR2 is FQNNGV in the germline V gene. The CDR3 totals 14 residues.

The table lists this clonotype with a few counts. The chain links TRBV29-1 to TRBJ2-3, with unresolved D. This CDR3 is built from 11 residues. Germline V CDR1 and CDR2: SQVTM, ANQGSEA. Trimming cost V 5 bases and J 4 bases, with 7 bases left between them. CDR3: CSVLRADTQYF. The CDR3 DNA reads TGCAGCGTTTTGCGAGCAGATACGCAGTATTTT.